The next 18 T cell receptor beta chains were all read from a single sample in a study of blood T cell repertoires in COVID-19. Some clones are missing from TCRdb's copy, which holds only in-frame ones; the method was immunoSEQ multiplex PCR. The sample has 150,000 to 200,000 clones; around 87% are singletons. The sample was peripheral blood. The receptors shown here come from a man aged 35-49 years with active or convalescent COVID-19.

CDR3 sequence: CATSRGYGYTF. CDR3 DNA sequence: TGTGCCACCAGTAGGGGGTATGGCTACACCTTC. V usage is TRBV24-1 and J usage is TRBJ1-2, with a tentative D call TRBD1 (6 bases). V lost 6 bases and J 5 bases, leaving 6 bases between the germline ends. This CDR3 comprises 11 residues. Per germline, CDR1 KGHDR and CDR2 SFDVKD.

The chain is built from TRBV12-5 and TRBJ2-5; 8 bases match TRBD2. Germline V gene lookup returns CDR1 LGHNT and CDR2 FRNRAP. The CDR3 is 13 amino acids. The V segment lost 4 bases and the J segment 4 bases; nucleotides outside the gene matches: 2. The CDR3 region has the DNA TGTGCTAGTGGTTCGGGGGGGTTAGAGACCCAGTACTTC. It yields the protein CASGSGGLETQYF.

This rearrangement joins TRBV5-4 to TRBJ1-1; no firm D call. V was shortened by 4 bases and J by 5 bases, with 9 bases between the two germline ends. Germline CDR1 is SGHNT and CDR2 is YYREEE (reference sequence). The CDR3 runs 12 residues. The CDR3, as DNA: TGTGCCAGCAGCACAAGAAGAACTGAAGCTTTCTTT. Amino acids: CASSTRRTEAFF.

The rearrangement joins TRBV5-1 to TRBJ1-6, with D possibly matching TRBD1 (6 bases). The germline gives CDR1 SGHRS, CDR2 YFSETQ. This CDR3 has 14 residues. The ends were cut back, 4 bases at V and 8 bases at J, with 13 bases in the middle. CDR3 sequence (DNA): TGCGCCAGCAGCCCCACAGGGTCGGATTCACCCCTCCACTTT. It codes for CASSPTGSDSPLHF.

The rearrangement links TRBV24-1 to TRBJ1-2; 8 bases agree with TRBD1. The CDR3 is made up of 16 amino acids. Germline V gene lookup returns CDR1 KGHDR and CDR2 SFDVKD. The V segment lost 4 bases and the J segment 3 bases; nucleotides outside the gene matches: 9. CDR3 coding DNA: TGTGCCACCAGTGAGGGGGCGACAGGGGATCACTATGGCTACACCTTC. Translated, it gives CATSEGATGDHYGYTF.

The sample holds one count of this clone. The V call is TRBV5-6, the J call TRBJ1-1; 11 bases align to TRBD1. The CDR3 extends over 14 amino acids. After removal of 2 bases from V and 4 bases from J, the junction contained 1 base not matched to a gene. Germline V gene sequence: CDR1 SGHDT, CDR2 YYEEEE. The CDR3 DNA follows: TGTGCCAGCAGCTTCGGGACAGGGGGCACTGAAGCTTTCTTT. Encoded protein: CASSFGTGGTEAFF.

V is TRBV20-1 and J is TRBJ1-1; D call uncertain. V was pared by 7 bases and J by 9 bases, with 15 bases between. The CDR3 runs to 11 residues. The germline V gene has CDR1 DFQATT and CDR2 SNEGSKA (reference sequence). For the CDR3, the DNA is TGCAGTGAGTCAAGTAGGGAGAAAGCTTTCTTT. This gives the protein CSESSREKAFF.

V and J are TRBV10-2 and TRBJ1-5, with TRBD1 as a possible D gene (6 bases). This CDR3 region has 15 residues. V shed 2 bases and J shed 1 base, with 9 bases lying between them. Germline V CDR1 and CDR2: WSHSY, SAAADI. CDR3 protein: CASSEDRYSNQPQHF. Here the CDR3 DNA reads TGCGCCAGCAGTGAGGACAGGTACAGCAATCAGCCCCAGCATTTT.

Comments on this clone: The same CDR3 arises from other DNA sequences in this sample as well. The chain uses TRBV30 and TRBJ2-2; tentatively, D is TRBD2 (5 bases). The CDR3 loop spans 14 amino acids. Between the trimmed V and J ends, which lost 0 bases and 2 bases, there was a span of 7 bases. CDR1 is GTSNPN, CDR2 SVGIG, per germline (reference sequence). CDR3 bases: TGTGCCTGGAGTGTAGGACTTAACACCGGGGAGCTGTTTTTT. Its protein is CAWSVGLNTGELFF.

The CDR3 DNA is TGTGCCAGCAGCCAAGGGGCAGCCAAAGAGACCCAGTACTTC. The encoded protein is CASSQGAAKETQYF. J is TRBJ2-5 and V is TRBV4-2; D unclear. The V end lost 1 base, the J end lost 3 bases, and 9 bases lay between the germline ends. The V gene's germline CDR1 is LGHNA and CDR2 YNFKEQ. The CDR3 totals 14 residues.

This clone came up once. The chain links TRBV19 to TRBJ1-6, with 8 bases lining up with TRBD1. The CDR3 covers 14 residues. Germline-derived CDR1 and CDR2 are LNHDA and SQIVND (reference sequence). The ends lost 6 bases at V and 5 bases at J; junction bases unmatched: 3. The CDR3 nucleotides are TGTGCCAGTAGGGACAGGGCGCATAATTCACCCCTCCACTTT. It encodes CASRDRAHNSPLHF.

V and J are TRBV6-2 or TRBV6-3 and TRBJ1-2; TRBD1 aligns across 10 bases. The trim removed 5 bases at V and 1 base at J, leaving 4 bases unmatched. Germline V lookup: CDR1 MNHEY, CDR2 SVGEGT. The CDR3 length is 15 residues. The CDR3 DNA follows: TGTGCCAGCAGTCACCGGGACAGGGGTAACTATGGCTACACCTTC. Translation gives CASSHRDRGNYGYTF.

The J gene is TRBJ1-4, the V gene TRBV30; TRBD1 matches 8 bases. The J segment lost 3 bases and the V segment lost 2 bases, leaving 2 bases of the junction unmatched. The CDR3 is 14 amino acids. Per the germline V gene, CDR1 is GTSNPN and CDR2 is SVGIG (reference sequence). The CDR3 nucleotides read TGTGCCTGGAGTACAGGGGGGGCTAATGAAAAACTGTTTTTT. As protein: CAWSTGGANEKLFF.

The V call is TRBV10-3, the J call TRBJ2-1, with 8 bases aligning to TRBD2. J gave up 3 bases and V 4 bases, and 5 bases lay outside the gene matches. Germline V gene sequence: CDR1 ENHRY, CDR2 SYGVKD. The CDR3 extends over 15 amino acids. CDR3 nucleotide sequence: TGTGCCATCAGTGTGGGGCGGGGGGTCTACAATGAGCAGTTCTTC. Protein: CAISVGRGVYNEQFF.

This clone was picked up a small number of times. The gene calls are TRBV4-2 and TRBJ2-1; the match to TRBD2 covers 14 bases. CDR1 and CDR2 (germline): LGHNA, YNFKEQ. This CDR3 has 17 residues. V was pared by 2 bases and J by 8 bases, with 8 bases of the junction left unmatched. CDR3 DNA sequence: TGTGCCAGCAGCCAACCTGGGACTAGCGGGGGTGGCTATGAGCAGTTCTTC. This encodes CASSQPGTSGGGYEQFF.

The V call is TRBV30, the J call TRBJ1-2, with no clear D. CDR1 and CDR2 (germline): GTSNPN, SVGIG (reference sequence). CDR3 length: 13 amino acids. Trimming took 4 bases from V and 3 from J, leaving 12 bases between them. The CDR3 DNA follows: TGTGCCTGGACGACCCAAGGAGACTATGGCTACACCTTC. Its protein is CAWTTQGDYGYTF.

The chain carries TRBV28 and TRBJ1-1; 7 bases match TRBD1. The CDR3 is 13 amino acids. CDR1 is MDHEN, CDR2 SYDVKM, per germline. The J segment lost 4 bases and the V segment lost 5 bases, leaving 4 bases of the junction unmatched. CDR3 region: CASSDRAGTEAFF. The CDR3 region has the DNA TGTGCCAGCAGTGACAGGGCGGGCACTGAAGCTTTCTTT. The whole variable domain, filled in from reference TRBV28 and TRBJ1-1, reads DVKVTQSSRYLVKRTGEKVFLECVQDMDHENMFWYRQDPGLGLRLIYFSYDVKMKEKGDIPEGYSVSREKKERFSLILESASTNQTSMYLCASSDRAGTEAFFGQGTRLTVV.

This clone was seen only once. This sequence joins TRBV28 and TRBJ1-2; the match to TRBD1 covers 10 bases. The CDR3 is 14 amino acids. V dropped 7 bases and J dropped 2; count of bases not matched to a gene: 4. The germline CDR1 and CDR2 sequences are MDHEN and SYDVKM. The CDR3 nucleotides read TGTGCCAGCACCTCGGGACAGGGGAACTATGGCTACACCTTC. This sequence encodes CASTSGQGNYGYTF.